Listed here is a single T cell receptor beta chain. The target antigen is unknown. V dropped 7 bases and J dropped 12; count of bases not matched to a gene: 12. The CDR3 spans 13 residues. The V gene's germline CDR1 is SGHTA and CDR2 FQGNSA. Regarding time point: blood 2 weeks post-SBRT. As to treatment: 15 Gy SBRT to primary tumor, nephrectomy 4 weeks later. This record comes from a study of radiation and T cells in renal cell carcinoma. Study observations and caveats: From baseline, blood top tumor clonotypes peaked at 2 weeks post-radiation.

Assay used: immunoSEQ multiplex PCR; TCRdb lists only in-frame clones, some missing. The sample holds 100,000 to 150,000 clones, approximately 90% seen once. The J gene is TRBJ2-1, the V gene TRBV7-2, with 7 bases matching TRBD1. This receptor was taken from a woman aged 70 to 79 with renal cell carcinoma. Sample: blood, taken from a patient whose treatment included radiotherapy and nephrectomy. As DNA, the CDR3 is TGTGCCAGCACCCCAGGGGGAAATTTCGCGCAGTTCTTC. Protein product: CASTPGGNFAQFF.